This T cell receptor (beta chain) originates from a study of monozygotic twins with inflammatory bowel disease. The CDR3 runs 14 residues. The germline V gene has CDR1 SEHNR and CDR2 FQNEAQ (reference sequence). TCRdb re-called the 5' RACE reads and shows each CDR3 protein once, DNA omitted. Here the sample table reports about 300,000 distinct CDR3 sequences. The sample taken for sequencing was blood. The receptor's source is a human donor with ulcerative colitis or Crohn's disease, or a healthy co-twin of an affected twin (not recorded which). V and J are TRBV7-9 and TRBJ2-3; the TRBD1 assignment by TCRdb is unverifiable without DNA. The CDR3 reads CASIRQGSTDTQYF.